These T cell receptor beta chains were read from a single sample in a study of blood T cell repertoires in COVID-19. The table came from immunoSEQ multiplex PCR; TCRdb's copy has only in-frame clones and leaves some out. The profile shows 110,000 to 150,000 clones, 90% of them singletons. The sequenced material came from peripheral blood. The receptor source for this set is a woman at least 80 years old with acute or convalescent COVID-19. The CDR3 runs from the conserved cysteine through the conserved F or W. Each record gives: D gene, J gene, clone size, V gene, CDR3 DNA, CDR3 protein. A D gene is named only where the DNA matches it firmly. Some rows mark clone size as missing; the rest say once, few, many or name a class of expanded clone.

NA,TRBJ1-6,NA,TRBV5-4,TGTGCCAGCAGCCGGACTGGGAGCTCCTATAATTCACCCCTCCACTTT,CASSRTGSSYNSPLHF
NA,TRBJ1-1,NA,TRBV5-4,TGTGCCAGCAGCTCAAAATCCATGAACACTGAAGCTTTCTTT,CASSSKSMNTEAFF
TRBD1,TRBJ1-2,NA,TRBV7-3,TGTGCCAGCAGCCTGGGACAGAACTATGGCTACACCTTC,CASSLGQNYGYTF
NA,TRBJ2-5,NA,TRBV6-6,TGTGCCAGCCAAGACACCAGGAAAGAGACCCAGTACTTC,CASQDTRKETQYF
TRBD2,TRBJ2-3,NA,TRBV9,TGTGCCAGCAGCGGACAACCTAGACTAGCGGGAGAAAGCACAGATACGCAGTATTTT,CASSGQPRLAGESTDTQYF
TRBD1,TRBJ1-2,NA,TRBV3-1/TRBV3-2,TGTGCCAGCAGCCATTACAGGGGTGGAGGCTATGGCTACACCTTC,CASSHYRGGGYGYTF
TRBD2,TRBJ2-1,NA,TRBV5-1,TGCGCCAGCAGCTTGGCTATGGGGCGGGGGGATGAGCAGTTCTTC,CASSLAMGRGDEQFF
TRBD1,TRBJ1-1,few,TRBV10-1,TGCGCCAGCAGTGAGAGTCCCGGGACAGGGGAGAACACTGAAGCTTTCTTT,CASSESPGTGENTEAFF
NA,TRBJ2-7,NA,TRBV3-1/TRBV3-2,TGTGCCAGCAGCCACAGGCAAACCTACGAGCAGTACTTC,CASSHRQTYEQYF
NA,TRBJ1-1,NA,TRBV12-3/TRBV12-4,TGTGCCAGCAGTTTACTGACTCGATATGAAGCTTTCTTT,CASSLLTRYEAFF
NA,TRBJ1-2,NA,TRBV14,TGTGCCAGCAGCCAAGGCTCAGGGGTTGGCTACACCTTC,CASSQGSGVGYTF
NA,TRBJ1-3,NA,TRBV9,TGTGCCAGCAGCGTAGCGGGTTCCCTCACTGGAAACACCATATATTTT,CASSVAGSLTGNTIYF
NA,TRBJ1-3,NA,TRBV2,TGTGCCAGCAGCAGGGGCTCTGGAAACACCATATATTTT,CASSRGSGNTIYF
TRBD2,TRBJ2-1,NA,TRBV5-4,TGTGCCAGCAGCTTGAATTCGGGGGGGGTAGGGAATGAGCAGTTCTTC,CASSLNSGGVGNEQFF
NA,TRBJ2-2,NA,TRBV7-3,TGTGCCAGCAGCCTCCTAGACAGGTTAAACACCGGGGAGCTGTTTTTT,CASSLLDRLNTGELFF
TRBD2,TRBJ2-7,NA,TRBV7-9,TGTGCCAGCAGCACGCAACAAGGGCTAGCGGGGAGTGCCTACGAGCAGTACTTC,CASSTQQGLAGSAYEQYF
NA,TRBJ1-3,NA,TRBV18,TGTGCCAGCTCACCGGCAGGGGACTCTGGAAACACCATATATTTT,CASSPAGDSGNTIYF
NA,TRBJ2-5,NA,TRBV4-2,TGTGCCAGCAGCCAAGATCGACAGGTCCAAGAGACCCAGTACTTC,CASSQDRQVQETQYF
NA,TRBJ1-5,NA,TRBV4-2,TGTGCCAGCAGCCAAGACCTAAGAAGGGGTGGCCATAGCAATCAGCCCCAGCATTTT,CASSQDLRRGGHSNQPQHF
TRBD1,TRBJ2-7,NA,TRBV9,TGTGCCAGCAGCGTCGGCGGGACAGGCTATAACGAGCAGTACTTC,CASSVGGTGYNEQYF
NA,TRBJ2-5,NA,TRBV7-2,TGTGCCAGCAGCCGCCGGGGTTCAGAGACCCAGTACTTC,CASSRRGSETQYF
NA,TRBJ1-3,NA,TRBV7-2,TGTGCCAGCAGAAACAGTGCTGGCAACACCATATATTTT,CASRNSAGNTIYF
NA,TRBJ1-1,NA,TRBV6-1,TGTGCCAGCAGTGAATTCGAGGGCACTGAAGCTTTCTTT,CASSEFEGTEAFF
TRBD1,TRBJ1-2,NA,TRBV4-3,TGCGCCAGCACCTATTCCGGACAGGTAGGGGTCTATGGCTACACCTTC,CASTYSGQVGVYGYTF
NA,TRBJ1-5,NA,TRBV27,TGTGCCAGCAGGGGTATGGCCGGGACAAATAGCAATCAGCCCCAGCATTTT,CASRGMAGTNSNQPQHF
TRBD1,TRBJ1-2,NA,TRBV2,TGTGCCAGCTCCTCCGGGACAGGGGCCGATGGCTACACCTTC,CASSSGTGADGYTF
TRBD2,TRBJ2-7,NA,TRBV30,TGTGCCTGGAGAACAAGCGGGGGGGGTTCCTACGAGCAGTACTTC,CAWRTSGGGSYEQYF
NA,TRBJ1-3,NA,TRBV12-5,TGTGCTAGTGGTTTGATAGGAAACACCATATATTTT,CASGLIGNTIYF
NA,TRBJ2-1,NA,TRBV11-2,TGTGCCAGCAGCTTAGATTGGGGCAGGTGGCAGTTCTTC,CASSLDWGRWQFF
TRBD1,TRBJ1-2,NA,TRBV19,TGTGCCAGTAGGGGACAGGGAATCCGTGGCTACACCTTC,CASRGQGIRGYTF
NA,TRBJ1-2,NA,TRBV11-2,TGTGCCAGCAGCTTCCCCGGGACAAGGGCTAACTATGGCTACACCTTC,CASSFPGTRANYGYTF
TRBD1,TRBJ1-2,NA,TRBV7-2,TGTGCCAGCAGCTTAGTAACAGGCAGGGGGCGGAATGGCTACACCTTC,CASSLVTGRGRNGYTF
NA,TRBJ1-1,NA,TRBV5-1,TGCGCCAGCAGGATTCAGGGGTCTGACACTGAAGCTTTCTTT,CASRIQGSDTEAFF
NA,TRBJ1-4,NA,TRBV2,TGTGCCAGCAGTTGGGACTTTGCAACTAATGAAAAACTGTTTTTT,CASSWDFATNEKLFF
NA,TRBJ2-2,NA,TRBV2,TGTGCCAGCAGGAGGGAACCCGGGGAGCTGTTTTTT,CASRREPGELFF
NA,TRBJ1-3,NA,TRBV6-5,TGTGCCAGCAGTTTCGCCTCGCGGGGCTCTGGAAACACCATATATTTT,CASSFASRGSGNTIYF
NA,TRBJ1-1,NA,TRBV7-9,TGTGCCAGCAGCTTGGAGACCCCGGCAGCTTTCTTT,CASSLETPAAFF
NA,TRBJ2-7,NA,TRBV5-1,TGCGCCAGCAGCTTGCGTGAGGGCGAGCAGTACTTC,CASSLREGEQYF
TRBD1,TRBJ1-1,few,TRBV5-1,TGCGCCAGCAGCAGGGGACAGGGGGCTTGGAACACTGAAGCTTTCTTT,CASSRGQGAWNTEAFF
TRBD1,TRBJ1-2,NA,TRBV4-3,TGCGCCAGCAGCCAGCAGGACAGGGGGCTGCACTATGGCTACACCTTC,CASSQQDRGLHYGYTF
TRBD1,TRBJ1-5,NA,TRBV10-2,TGCGCCAGCAGTCGGACAGGGAACAAGGAGCCCCAGCATTTT,CASSRTGNKEPQHF
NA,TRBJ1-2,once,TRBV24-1,TGTGCCACCTCCCAGGGTCGCGGTGGCTACACCTTC,CATSQGRGGYTF
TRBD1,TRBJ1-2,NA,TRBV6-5,TGTGCCAGCAGTTACTCAAGAGACAGGGTAAACTATGGCTACACCTTC,CASSYSRDRVNYGYTF
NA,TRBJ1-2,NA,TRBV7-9,TGTGCCAGCAGCTTAGAGAGTCGTGGCTACACCTTC,CASSLESRGYTF